This entry lists 15 T cell receptor beta chains sequenced from one sample in a study of T cell responses to AZD1222 COVID-19 vaccine. Repertoires were generated with immunoSEQ multiplex PCR, while TCRdb's copy carries only in-frame clones and drops some. The table records about 120,000 clones, 87% of them present only once. Sequenced material: peripheral blood, taken 28 days after the second AZD1222 dose. Every receptor here comes from an adult who received the AZD1222 COVID-19 vaccine.

Comment on this clone: Other nucleotide sequences from this sample produce the same CDR3. The rearrangement uses TRBV7-9 and TRBJ2-7; 9 nucleotides match TRBD1. The CDR3 consists of 16 residues. Germline V gene data show CDR1 as SEHNR and CDR2 as FQNEAQ (reference sequence). Trimming at V came to 0 bases and at J to 1 base, leaving 4 bases not matched to a gene. CDR3 residues: CASSLARGTGSYEQYF. The CDR3 DNA is TGTGCCAGCAGCTTAGCGCGCGGGACAGGGTCCTACGAGCAGTACTTC.

V and J are TRBV3-1 (or the pseudogene TRBV3-2) and TRBJ1-3; D ambiguous. CDR1 and CDR2 (germline): LGHDT, YNNKEL (reference sequence). V lost 4 bases, J lost 9 bases, and 13 bases lay in between. This CDR3 is built from 13 residues. CDR3 DNA sequence: TGTGCCAGCAGCCCCCGGCGGATCGGCACCATATATTTT. Its protein is CASSPRRIGTIYF.

The J gene is TRBJ1-2, the V gene TRBV15; 9 nucleotides line up with TRBD1. J lost 8 bases, V lost 0 bases, and 10 bases had no gene match. This CDR3 spans 16 amino acids. In germline, CDR1 is LNHNV, CDR2 YYDKDF (reference sequence). CDR3 DNA: TGTGCCACCAGCAGAGATCTGGCGACAGGGGGACTAGGCTACACCTTC. Translation gives CATSRDLATGGLGYTF. The full variable domain, with the rest looked up from reference TRBV15 and TRBJ1-2, is DAMVIQNPRYQVTQFGKPVTLSCSQTLNHNVMYWYQQKSSQAPKLLFHYYDKDFNNEADTPDNFQSRRPNTSFCFLDIRSPGLGDTAMYLCATSRDLATGGLGYTFGSGTRLTVV.

V and J are TRBV5-6 and TRBJ2-2, with 9 bases identical to TRBD1. The germline CDR1 and CDR2 sequences are SGHDT and YYEEEE. The CDR3 is made up of 16 amino acids. V dropped 3 bases and J dropped 4; count of bases not matched to a gene: 7. The CDR3 loop is CASSSPGQGFTGELFF. Written as DNA, the CDR3 is TGTGCCAGCAGCTCCCCGGGACAGGGTTTCACCGGGGAGCTGTTTTTT.

V gene TRBV23-1 combines with J gene TRBJ2-1, with D perhaps matching TRBD1 (6 bases). TRBV23-1 is placed among ORFs of uncertain function. V was cut by 0 bases and J by 1 base, with 16 bases left in between. The CDR3 loop spans 18 amino acids. The CDR3 reads CASSQSLDSQPSYNEQFF. The DNA for the CDR3 is TGCGCCAGCAGTCAATCCTTGGACAGTCAACCTTCCTACAATGAGCAGTTCTTC.

This clone was recorded once. The rearrangement uses TRBV3-1 (or the pseudogene TRBV3-2) and TRBJ2-5; possible D gene TRBD2, 6 bases. This CDR3 region has 15 residues. Germline loops: CDR1 LGHDT, CDR2 YNNKEL (reference sequence). Trimming shortened V by 1 base and J by 4 bases, and 13 bases separated the two germline ends. CDR3 loop: CASSQASTGGETQYF. The CDR3 DNA sequence: TGTGCCAGCAGCCAAGCCTCCACCGGGGGAGAGACCCAGTACTTC.

The V call is TRBV6-2 or TRBV6-3, the J call TRBJ1-5; no reliable D call. The CDR3 is 13 residues long. From germline, CDR1 is MNHEY and CDR2 SVGEGT. The ends were cut back, 2 bases at V and 10 bases at J, with 12 bases in the middle. The CDR3, as DNA: TGTGCCAGCAGTTACGGGCAAGTCACACCCCAGCATTTT. Translating it yields CASSYGQVTPQHF.

The genes are TRBV5-4 and TRBJ2-2; 15 nucleotides line up with TRBD2. CDR1 is SGHNT, CDR2 YYREEE, per germline (reference sequence). CDR3 length: 17 residues. V lost 5 bases and J lost 6; bases outside the gene matches: 8. The CDR3 protein is CASSQGLAGGRAGELFF. The CDR3 DNA follows: TGTGCCAGCAGTCAGGGACTAGCGGGGGGAAGAGCCGGGGAGCTGTTTTTT.

This chain uses TRBV5-4 with TRBJ1-1; weak D call: TRBD1 (5 bases). The germline CDR1 and CDR2 sequences are SGHNT and YYREEE (reference sequence). Trimming pared 5 bases from V and 1 base from J, leaving 12 bases between. The CDR3 consists of 14 residues. CDR3 amino acids: CASRRGVENTEAFF. Here the CDR3 DNA reads TGTGCCAGCAGAAGAGGGGTAGAGAACACTGAAGCTTTCTTT.

The J gene is TRBJ2-5, the V gene TRBV27; TRBD2 aligns across 10 bases. Germline V gene sequence: CDR1 MNHEY, CDR2 SMNVEV (reference sequence). V was clipped by 7 bases and J by 4 bases; unmatched bases: 12. The CDR3 extends over 16 amino acids. The CDR3 is CASTTTQRGGRETQYF. The CDR3 DNA is TGTGCCAGCACAACTACGCAGCGGGGGGGCCGAGAGACCCAGTACTTC.

This clone was observed a single time. The chain carries TRBV5-5 and TRBJ2-7, with D possibly being TRBD1 or TRBD2 (5 bases each). Trimming removed 4 bases from V and 0 bases from J, with 17 bases in between. Germline CDR1 reads SGHKS; CDR2 reads YYEKEE (reference sequence). The CDR3 loop spans 16 amino acids. In DNA form, the CDR3 reads TGTGCCAGCAGCCGGGGCAGGGAAGTGTACTCCTACGAGCAGTACTTC. This codes for CASSRGREVYSYEQYF.

The rearrangement links TRBV19 to TRBJ2-6; D remains ambiguous. CDR1 and CDR2 (germline): LNHDA, SQIVND (reference sequence). The CDR3 runs to 14 residues. Trimming stripped 8 bases from V and 3 bases from J, with 11 bases between. DNA of the CDR3: TGTGCCAGTGGAATGTTTGATGGGGCCAACGTCCTGACTTTC. It encodes CASGMFDGANVLTF.

This clone showed up just once. The chain is built from TRBV3-1 (or the pseudogene TRBV3-2) and TRBJ1-2; D is undetermined. Germline lookup yields CDR1 LGHDT and CDR2 YNNKEL (reference sequence). V lost 4 bases, J lost 6 bases, and 12 bases lay in between. This CDR3 comprises 13 residues. The CDR3 loop reads CASSRFRIDGYTF. CDR3 nucleotides: TGTGCCAGCAGCCGGTTTAGGATCGATGGCTACACCTTC.

This clone was seen once. This rearrangement joins TRBV12-3 or TRBV12-4 to TRBJ2-5; D uncertain. This CDR3 is 11 amino acids long. Trimming took 1 base from V and 5 from J, leaving 2 bases between them. The CDR3 DNA reads as TGTGCCAGCAGTTTAGGGGAGACCCAGTACTTC. It codes for CASSLGETQYF.

V is TRBV5-6 and J is TRBJ1-3, with D tentatively TRBD1 (5 bases). CDR1 and CDR2 (germline): SGHDT, YYEEEE. The CDR3 consists of 14 residues. Deletions cut 3 bases from V and 0 bases from J, with 7 bases between. This chain's CDR3 is CASSSRGSGNTIYF. Here the CDR3 DNA reads TGTGCCAGCAGCTCGAGGGGCTCTGGAAACACCATATATTTT.